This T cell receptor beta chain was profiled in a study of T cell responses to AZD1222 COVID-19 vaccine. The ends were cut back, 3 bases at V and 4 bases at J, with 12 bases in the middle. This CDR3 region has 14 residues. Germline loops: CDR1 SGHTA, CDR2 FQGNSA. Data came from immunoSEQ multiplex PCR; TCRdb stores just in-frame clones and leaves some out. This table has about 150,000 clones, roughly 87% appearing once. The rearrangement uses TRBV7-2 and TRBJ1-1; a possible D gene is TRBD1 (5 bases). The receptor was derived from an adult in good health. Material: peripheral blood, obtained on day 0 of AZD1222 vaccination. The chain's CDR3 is CASSLGGFVTEAFF. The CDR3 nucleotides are TGTGCCAGCAGCTTGGGGGGTTTCGTCACTGAAGCTTTCTTT. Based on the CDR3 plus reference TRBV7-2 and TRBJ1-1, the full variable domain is GAGVSQSPSNKVTEKGKDVELRCDPISGHTALYWYRQSLGQGLEFLIYFQGNSAPDKSGLPSDRFSAERTGGSVSTLTIQRTQQEDSAVYLCASSLGGFVTEAFFGQGTRLTVV.